The text below deals with one TCR beta chain. Antigen: not known. This entry comes from a study of vaccination effects on CD4 cells after COVID-19. Whole-study context: It was a median of 72 days after the second dose that post-vaccine samples were obtained. Study-wide points: New vaccine-induced clones were the main type among post-vaccine spike-reactive clones in convalescents.

This CDR3 contains 14 residues. V was clipped by 0 bases and J by 10 bases, with 13 bases between them. Germline CDR1 and CDR2: MNHNS and SASEGT. Measured with immunoSEQ multiplex PCR; TCRdb has only the in-frame clones, and not every one. The table shows some 14,000 clones, with more than 70% occurring only once. Using viral peptide pools, the ViraFEST assay grew out antigen-specific CD4+ T cells prior to sequencing. Researchers isolated CD4+ T cells once approximately eleven days of culture had elapsed. Sometime from March through December 2020, the person acquired a SARS-CoV-2 infection that PCR confirmed. Each participant was administered two doses of either the BNT162b2 or the mRNA-1273 vaccine.

Sequenced material: CD4+ T cells from PBMCs cultured with HCoV-NL63 spike peptides, taken after COVID-19 vaccination. V gene TRBV6-1 combines with J gene TRBJ1-5; D is ambiguous. The clonotype originates from a human donor who had a prior SARS-CoV-2 infection. The CDR3 region is CASSEALSDRPQHF. CDR3 DNA sequence: TGTGCCAGCAGTGAAGCGCTCTCGGACCGACCCCAGCATTTT.